This is a list of T cell receptor beta chains from one sample in a study of vaccination effects on CD4 cells after COVID-19. Their specific antigens are unknown. Using immunoSEQ multiplex PCR, the repertoire was profiled, and TCRdb retains in-frame clones only, with some absent. The sample shows under 80,000 clones, about 80% of them seen only once. The sequenced sample was CD4+ T cells from PBMCs cultured with HCoV-OC43 spike peptides, obtained after COVID-19 vaccination. The receptor source for this set is a human donor who received a COVID-19 vaccine. CDR3s include the opening cysteine and the closing phenylalanine or tryptophan. Fields, in order: CDR3 length, V gene, CDR3 protein.

>16|TRBV7-9
CASSLEGPCSYNEQFF
>14|TRBV19
CASSILRGNEPQHF
>14|TRBV7-2
CASSLVTTSNEQFF
>15|TRBV5-1
CASSPPTGGTDTQYF
>14|TRBV2
CASSDGFGRNIQYF
>16|TRBV5-1
CASSLAGGTSTDTQYF
>14|TRBV2
CASRDSSSGNTIYF
>13|TRBV6-5
CASKGQGQGEQFF
>15|TRBV2
CASRSDRTGHTEAFF
>14|TRBV6-6
CASSESDRVAGYTF
>14|TRBV7-9
CASREQGQFYGYTF
>13|TRBV5-6
CASQDRGGSPLHF
>13|TRBV2
CATQRAQYNEQFF
>16|TRBV7-2
CASSFVSTGGENIQYF
>15|TRBV5-1
CASSFGGVSTDTQYF
>15|TRBV10-1
CASSTDRATQETQYF
>15|TRBV7-8
CASSRQGQGVVGYTF
>14|TRBV3-1/TRBV3-2
CASSPTGNQETQYF
>13|TRBV2
CASTYQGAGELFF
>16|TRBV14
CASSQGSGTRQETQYF
>14|TRBV2
CASSDRATGGELFF
>17|TRBV29-1
CSVLLAIGQGVSTEAFF
>16|TRBV7-2
CASSLEGTSGGNTQYF
>15|TRBV19
CASSGRTGRDTEAFF
>17|TRBV5-5
CASSLNSGFLMNTEAFF
>14|TRBV28
CASLPTGAGNTIYF
>15|TRBV3-1/TRBV3-2
CASSQAKGNTGELFF
>14|TRBV20-1
CSASSSANTGELFF
>16|TRBV5-1
CASTRTSAGVGTEAFF
>15|TRBV11-2
CASNDGRDRGYGYTF
>13|TRBV30
CAWSVIHGNTIYF
>12|TRBV12-3/TRBV12-4
CASSLEYQPQHF
>13|TRBV27
CASSKYTNTEAFF
>18|TRBV3-1/TRBV3-2
CASSQGSSGGSSYNEQFF
>12|TRBV30
CAWSPINSPLHF
>15|TRBV14
CASSRGGTGNEKLFF
>14|TRBV6-4
CASTDRGSYDGYTF
>11|TRBV5-4
CASSYYEQQFF
>15|TRBV7-8
CASSLAYRGLGGYTF
>14|TRBV7-2
CASSRTEINQPQHF
>15|TRBV5-8
CASPSWDRTPDTQYF
>16|TRBV3-1/TRBV3-2
CASSPYSGGQYNEQFF
>13|TRBV3-1/TRBV3-2
CASSFIATETQYF
>17|TRBV18
CASSPSVPGQGDYGYTF
>17|TRBV19
CASRARDPPSSTDTQYF
>13|TRBV19
CASSTKTSTEAFF